Each of the 26 T cell receptor beta chains below was sequenced from the same sample in a study of metastatic and nonmetastatic thyroid tumors. TCRdb called clones again from the PCR reads with MiXCR. The repertoire holds some 8,000 clones, about 45% seen once, with 25% to 35% in the top ten. All patients were treatment-naive before thyroid surgery. Sequences were obtained from tumor tissue. The receptors stem from a male donor with papillary thyroid cancer or a benign thyroid nodule (not recorded which). Some clones in this sample may be carry-over from other donors' samples.

The V and J genes are TRBV6-1 and TRBJ2-7; D may match TRBD1 or TRBD2 (5 bases each). Germline CDR1 MNHNS, CDR2 SASEGT. The CDR3 totals 12 residues. V was shortened by 5 bases and J by 6 bases, with 11 bases between the two germline ends. The CDR3 spells CASSRGGREQYF. Written as DNA, the CDR3 is TGTGCCAGCAGTCGGGGCGGACGCGAGCAGTACTTC.

The genes are TRBV24-1 and TRBJ2-1, with TRBD2 matching 7 bases. The CDR3 runs 17 residues. Germline CDR1 reads KGHDR; CDR2 reads SFDVKD. The V segment lost 3 bases and the J segment 0 bases; nucleotides outside the gene matches: 7. The CDR3 sequence: CATSDRTRGSSYNEQFF. The CDR3 DNA sequence: TGTGCCACCAGTGATCGGACTAGGGGAAGCTCCTACAATGAGCAGTTCTTC.

This chain links TRBV9 with TRBJ1-5; possibly TRBD1 for D (6 bases). V lost 0 bases and J lost 2, with 6 bases in between. Germline V gene data show CDR1 as SGDLS and CDR2 as YYNGEE. The CDR3 spans 14 residues. The CDR3 region has the DNA TGTGCCAGCAGCGTAGAGGGGGGCAATCAGCCCCAGCATTTT. Translated: CASSVEGGNQPQHF.

This clone appeared a few times. This chain connects TRBV9 to TRBJ1-1; D not certain. The CDR3 has 14 amino acids. V was shortened by 0 bases and J by 5 bases, with 11 bases between the two germline ends. Germline V lookup: CDR1 SGDLS, CDR2 YYNGEE. In nucleotides, the CDR3 is TGTGCCAGCAGCGTAGGAGGAGTTAGGACTGAAGCTTTCTTT. This translates into CASSVGGVRTEAFF.

The chain carries TRBV19 and TRBJ1-1; tentatively, D is TRBD1 (5 bases). V dropped 11 bases and J dropped 6 bases, with 19 bases sitting between them. The CDR3 is 13 amino acids. CDR1 is LNHDA and CDR2 is SQIVND in the germline V gene (reference sequence). The CDR3 sequence: CAVLRDGFSEAFF. CDR3 nucleotide sequence: TGTGCCGTATTACGGGACGGCTTCTCTGAAGCTTTCTTT.

This clone counts as medium-sized. J is TRBJ2-7 and V is TRBV6-1; TRBD1 might be the D (6 bases). The CDR3 contains 11 residues. V lost 10 bases and J 3 bases, leaving 10 bases between the germline ends. Germline V CDR1 and CDR2: MNHNS, SASEGT. CDR3 coding DNA: TGTGCCACCCAAGGGGGCTACGAGCAGTACTTC. As protein: CATQGGYEQYF.

The rearrangement uses TRBV6-6 and TRBJ1-5; possible D gene TRBD1, 6 bases. CDR1 is MNHNY and CDR2 is SVGAGI in the germline V gene (reference sequence). The CDR3 is 14 amino acids. V shed 2 bases and J shed 6 bases, with 11 bases lying between them. CDR3 bases: TGTGCCAGCAGTTACGGGGGGCCGGGTCAGCCCCAGCATTTT. Translation gives CASSYGGPGQPQHF.

The chain joins TRBV7-6 to TRBJ2-7; the match to TRBD2 covers 10 bases. V gave up 0 bases and J gave up 6 bases; unmatched junction bases: 5. Per germline, CDR1 SGHVS and CDR2 FNYEAQ. The CDR3 spans 15 residues. CDR3 sequence: CASSLAGTSVREQYF. Written as DNA, the CDR3 is TGTGCCAGCAGCTTAGCTGGGACTAGCGTTCGCGAGCAGTACTTC.

CDR3 residues: CATQKASGGNSEQYF. CDR3 nucleotide sequence: TGTGCCACACAAAAGGCTAGCGGGGGAAACTCTGAGCAGTACTTC. The gene calls are TRBV6-4 and TRBJ2-7; 10 bases align to TRBD2. The CDR3 extends over 15 amino acids. With V trimmed by 10 bases and J by 7 bases, 16 bases remained unmatched. CDR1 and CDR2 from the germline V gene are MRHNA and SNTAGT.

J is TRBJ2-3 and V is TRBV20-1, with 14 bases aligning to TRBD2. V lost 2 bases to trimming and J lost 5 bases; unmatched junction nucleotides: 9. Germline loops: CDR1 DFQATT, CDR2 SNEGSKA (reference sequence). The CDR3 runs 17 residues. CDR3 protein: CSARPGLAGGNVDTQYF. For the CDR3, the DNA is TGCAGTGCTAGACCTGGACTAGCGGGAGGAAACGTAGATACGCAGTATTTT.

The rearrangement joins TRBV11-1 to TRBJ2-1; D gene ambiguous. Germline values: CDR1 SGHAT, CDR2 FQDESV (reference sequence). CDR3 length equals 14 residues. V lost 5 bases to trimming and J lost 6 bases, with 14 bases between them. The CDR3 protein is CASSGVNPSNEQFF. CDR3 DNA: TGTGCCAGCAGCGGCGTTAATCCTAGCAATGAGCAGTTCTTC. The full variable domain, rest sourced from reference TRBV11-1 and TRBJ2-1, is EAEVAQSPRYKITEKSQAVAFWCDPISGHATLYWYRQILGQGPELLVQFQDESVVDDSQLPKDRFSAERLKGVDSTLKIQPAELGDSAMYLCASSGVNPSNEQFFGPGTRLTVL.

V and J are TRBV30 and TRBJ2-7, with D possibly TRBD2 on 6 matching bases. The CDR3 consists of 14 residues. Looked up from germline, CDR1 is GTSNPN and CDR2 is SVGIG (reference sequence). The ends were cut back, 3 bases at V and 2 bases at J, with 14 bases in the middle. In nucleotides, the CDR3 is TGTGCCTGGAGGCGGGACCTCGGACCCTACGAGCAGTACTTC. It specifies CAWRRDLGPYEQYF.

This clone was counted a few times. The chain joins TRBV12-3 or TRBV12-4 to TRBJ1-1, with a possible D match to TRBD1 (5 bases). The CDR3 has 14 amino acids. V lost 5 bases and J lost 10, with 20 bases in between. The CDR3 DNA reads as TGTGCCAGCAGTCCGCATCTATCCTCCGGGGGAGCTTTCTTT. Protein sequence: CASSPHLSSGGAFF.

The chain combines TRBV6-1 with TRBJ1-1; the match to TRBD1 covers 9 bases. The CDR3 sequence is 14 residues long. Germline CDR1 and CDR2: MNHNS and SASEGT. J was trimmed by 5 bases and V by 5 bases; bases with no gene match: 6. CDR3 sequence: CASSSQGAGTEAFF. Here the CDR3 DNA reads TGTGCCAGCAGTTCACAGGGGGCGGGGACTGAAGCTTTCTTT.

This rearrangement joins TRBV11-2 to TRBJ1-3; D is possibly TRBD1 (6 bases). The germline V gene has CDR1 SGHAT and CDR2 FQNNGV. Between the trimmed V and J ends, which lost 4 bases and 3 bases, there was a span of 19 bases. The CDR3 is made up of 17 amino acids. The CDR3 bases are TGTGCCAGCAGCTCCGTCGGGGGCACGAACGGTGGAAACACCATATATTTT. This codes for CASSSVGGTNGGNTIYF.

The CDR3 region has the DNA TGCAGTGCTGCCCGGGGGACGACAGGAAACTCTGGGGCCAACGTCCTGACTTTC. Translation: CSAARGTTGNSGANVLTF. The chain combines TRBV20-1 with TRBJ2-6; possibly TRBD1 or TRBD2 for D (6 bases each). The CDR3 is made up of 18 amino acids. V lost 5 bases to trimming and J lost 0 bases, with 20 bases between them. From germline, CDR1 is DFQATT and CDR2 SNEGSKA (reference sequence).

This clone has a handful of counts. V and J are TRBV3-1 and TRBJ2-7; 9 nucleotides match TRBD1. The germline V gene encodes CDR1 LGHDT and CDR2 YNNKEL (reference sequence). The trim removed 4 bases at V and 6 bases at J, leaving 10 bases unmatched. The CDR3 runs to 15 residues. Here the CDR3 DNA reads TGTGCCAGCAGCCCTGGGACAGGGTCTTCCCGCGAGCAGTACTTC. It codes for CASSPGTGSSREQYF.

This clone was seen only once. This chain uses TRBV7-8 with TRBJ2-2, with D possibly called TRBD1 or TRBD2 (5 bases each). V lost 5 bases and J lost 7, with 23 bases in between. The CDR3 sequence is 17 residues long. Germline CDR1 SGHVS, CDR2 FQNEAQ. CDR3 nucleotide sequence: TGTGCCAGCAGCCCCCAAAAGGGGCTTAATCGGGGCGGGGAGCTGTTTTTT. Protein sequence: CASSPQKGLNRGGELFF.

The sample holds a few counts of this clone. The chain combines TRBV6-4 with TRBJ2-7; 7 nucleotides align to TRBD1. CDR3 length equals 15 residues. Germline CDR1 MRHNA, CDR2 SNTAGT. J gave up 0 bases and V 6 bases, and 8 bases lay outside the gene matches. This CDR3 is CASRKGAAGSYEQYF. As DNA, the CDR3 is TGTGCCAGCAGAAAGGGGGCTGCGGGCTCCTACGAGCAGTACTTC.

The V call is TRBV7-8, the J call TRBJ2-3; D is unclear. Germline-derived CDR1 and CDR2 are SGHVS and FQNEAQ. This CDR3 spans 14 amino acids. V shed 4 bases and J shed 4 bases, with 12 bases lying between them. The CDR3 is CASSSSWAADTQYF. The CDR3 DNA reads TGTGCCAGCAGCTCGTCCTGGGCCGCAGATACGCAGTATTTT.

V usage is TRBV25-1 and J usage is TRBJ2-5; 11 positions match TRBD2. The ends lost 3 bases at V and 1 base at J; junction bases unmatched: 10. Germline CDR1 is MGHDK and CDR2 is SYGVNS. CDR3 length equals 18 residues. The CDR3 protein is CASSEVSRLAGPQETQYF. As DNA, the CDR3 is TGTGCCAGCAGTGAGGTCTCACGACTAGCGGGACCCCAAGAGACCCAGTACTTC.

V usage is TRBV4-2 and J usage is TRBJ2-3; 7 nucleotides line up with TRBD2. V was clipped by 1 base and J by 4 bases; unmatched bases: 5. The CDR3 extends over 15 amino acids. Germline lookup yields CDR1 LGHNA and CDR2 YNFKEQ. The CDR3 DNA follows: TGTGCCAGCAGCCAAGGGGCGGGAGTATCAGATACGCAGTATTTT. Translated, it gives CASSQGAGVSDTQYF.

The V call is TRBV6-1, the J call TRBJ1-1, with no clear D. The CDR3 contains 13 residues. V was trimmed by 6 bases and J by 3 bases, leaving 11 bases between them. Germline-derived CDR1 and CDR2 are MNHNS and SASEGT. The chain's CDR3 is CASREKEYTEAFF. CDR3 sequence (DNA): TGTGCCAGCAGAGAAAAGGAGTACACTGAAGCTTTCTTT.

The V gene is TRBV12-3 or TRBV12-4, the J gene TRBJ2-1; D possibly matches TRBD1 or TRBD2 (5 bases each). The CDR3 spans 14 residues. Trimming pared 3 bases from V and 9 bases from J, leaving 15 bases between. The CDR3 loop reads CASSFGLGVGEQFF. In DNA, the CDR3 is TGTGCCAGCAGTTTTGGGTTGGGGGTGGGTGAGCAGTTCTTC.

A word on this clone: Since the CDR3 does not end with the conserved phenylalanine or tryptophan, this likely comes from a read error. The DNA is left out, because the CDR3 cannot be placed on it with certainty; the CDR3 is given as TCRdb lists it. The CDR3 sequence is CASSRQGGVKGYTV. The V and J genes are TRBV5-6 and TRBJ1-2; the DNA was not compared with TRBD1, the D call given in the table. The CDR3 adds up to 14 amino acids, both ends counted. Germline V gene sequence: CDR1 SGHDT, CDR2 YYEEEE.

This clone is judged medium-sized. The V gene is TRBV27, the J gene TRBJ2-7; D unclear. The CDR3 extends over 14 amino acids. Germline assignment: CDR1 MNHEY and CDR2 SMNVEV (reference sequence). The V end lost 3 bases, the J end lost 7 bases, and 16 bases lay between the germline ends. CDR3 bases: TGTGCCAGCAGTTTTGACAAGGCCCCCTGGGAGCAGTACTTC. Translation gives CASSFDKAPWEQYF.